This is a list of T cell receptor beta chains from one sample in a study of T cell changes during pregnancy in multiple sclerosis. Here immunoSEQ multiplex PCR was the method, and the copy in TCRdb shows in-frame clones only, minus some. The sample has some 99,000 clones; about 90% are singletons. The sequenced sample was peripheral blood, obtained after pregnancy. Every receptor here comes from a female donor in good health, enrolled as a control in a pregnancy study. CDR3s include the opening cysteine and the closing phenylalanine or tryptophan. The D gene is left open where the match is weak. A row's size may be missing; if present it is once, few, many or a size class.

d_call | cdr3_length | clone_size | j_call | v_call | cdr3_nt | cdr3_aa
TRBD1 | 20 | - | TRBJ1-4 | TRBV6-1 | TGTGCCAGCAGTGAAGCGGGCGACAGGGTAGATCGGGAGACTAATGAAAAACTGTTTTTT | CASSEAGDRVDRETNEKLFF
TRBD1 | 16 | - | TRBJ2-2 | TRBV19 | TGTGCCAGTACTGATTTGGACAGGGGCCAAACCGGGGAGCTGTTTTTT | CASTDLDRGQTGELFF
- | 15 | - | TRBJ2-3 | TRBV2 | TGTGCCAGCAGAGCCAACAGGGTGGGCACAGATACGCAGTATTTT | CASRANRVGTDTQYF
TRBD1 | 13 | - | TRBJ1-4 | TRBV5-6 | TGTGCCAGCAGCTGGCAGGGGGAAGAAAAACTGTTTTTT | CASSWQGEEKLFF
TRBD2 | 14 | few | TRBJ2-1 | TRBV5-6 | TGTGCCAGCAGCTCGGTAGCGGGGTACAATGAGCAGTTCTTC | CASSSVAGYNEQFF
- | 12 | - | TRBJ2-5 | TRBV28 | TGTGCCAGCAGTGCTAGCGTAGAGACCCAGTACTTC | CASSASVETQYF
- | 14 | - | TRBJ1-1 | TRBV5-1 | TGCGCCAGCAGCTTAACCGGGGTGAACACTGAAGCTTTCTTT | CASSLTGVNTEAFF
TRBD1 | 16 | - | TRBJ1-3 | TRBV5-6 | TGTGCCAGCAGCGGGGGACAGCCGGACTCTGGAAACACCATATATTTT | CASSGGQPDSGNTIYF
TRBD2 | 15 | once | TRBJ2-2 | TRBV6-5 | TGTGCCAGCAGTGGCAGCGGGGGGGCCCACGGGGAGCTGTTTTTT | CASSGSGGAHGELFF
- | 13 | once | TRBJ2-4 | TRBV6-1 | TGTGCCAGCAGATCGGCAGGCGGGGACATTCAGTACTTC | CASRSAGGDIQYF
- | 14 | - | TRBJ2-5 | TRBV5-4 | TGTGCCAGCAGCTTGTTTGCTAGGCAAGAGACCCAGTACTTC | CASSLFARQETQYF
- | 13 | - | TRBJ1-2 | TRBV2 | TGTGCCAGCAGTGAGGGGGCTAGCTATGGCTACACCTTC | CASSEGASYGYTF
- | 15 | - | TRBJ1-5 | TRBV6-5 | TGTGCCAGCAGTTATGAGGCGCAGGGGCATCAGCCCCAGCATTTT | CASSYEAQGHQPQHF
TRBD1 | 15 | - | TRBJ2-7 | TRBV7-9 | TGTGCCAGCAGCTCTACGACAGGGGAGCCCTACGAGCAGTACTTC | CASSSTTGEPYEQYF
- | 11 | - | TRBJ2-1 | TRBV2 | TGTGCCAGCAGTGAAGTTCGGGAGCAGTTCTTC | CASSEVREQFF
- | 15 | - | TRBJ1-2 | TRBV30 | TGTGCCTGGAGTGCCCGGCCGGGAACTGGCTATGGCTACACCTTC | CAWSARPGTGYGYTF
- | 15 | - | TRBJ1-3 | TRBV25-1 | TGTGCCAGCAGTCCAGGGGTCAGCTCTGGAAACACCATATATTTT | CASSPGVSSGNTIYF
- | 16 | - | TRBJ2-7 | TRBV4-1 | TGCGCCAGCAGCCAAGGGCTGACTCTTCAGACCTACGAGCAGTACTTC | CASSQGLTLQTYEQYF
- | 16 | - | TRBJ2-3 | TRBV5-6 | TGTGCCAGCAGCTTGAAAGGCGGGCCCCTCGCAGATACGCAGTATTTT | CASSLKGGPLADTQYF
- | 12 | - | TRBJ2-5 | TRBV11-2 | TGTGCCAGCAGCTTAGACGGAGAGACCCAGTACTTC | CASSLDGETQYF
TRBD1 | 15 | - | TRBJ1-2 | TRBV28 | TGTGCCAGCAGTTTACCACAGGGGGCATCAGGCGGCTACACCTTC | CASSLPQGASGGYTF
TRBD1 | 14 | once | TRBJ2-5 | TRBV4-2 | TGTGCCAGCAGCCAAGGGGTGGAGACAGGGGGTCAGTACTTC | CASSQGVETGGQYF